These T cell receptor beta chains were read from a single sample in a study of cytomegalovirus exposure and HLA in healthy donors. Sequencing was performed with immunoSEQ multiplex PCR; in TCRdb, only in-frame clones are kept and a portion is missing. The sample contains nearly 110,000 clones, roughly four fifths of which appear only once. Sequenced input: PBMCs. The receptors stem from a male donor in good health and CMV-seropositive. Both conserved end residues are trimmed from each CDR3.

V	J	CDR3
TRBV28	TRBJ2-3	ASSSLDRGTDTQY
TRBV7-7	TRBJ2-7	ASSLLEGSYEQY
TRBV28	TRBJ1-1	ASITSIGAMNTEAF
TRBV7-6	TRBJ2-7	ASSWIQGYEQY
TRBV7-2	TRBJ1-4	ASSLDGVSNEKLF
TRBV10-3	TRBJ2-5	AISESELAGSSSKETQY
TRBV4-3	TRBJ2-1	ASSQAGTSGYSYNEQF
TRBV5-6	TRBJ1-3	ASSQGVGNTIY
TRBV27	NA	ASSLFWDRTYEQY
TRBV6-6	NA	ASSPGTGLYEQY
TRBV5-1	TRBJ1-1	ASSLGQGAPGKAF
TRBV5-4	TRBJ1-1	ASSHRGRGTEAF
TRBV29-1	TRBJ2-5	SALRQGARGVQY
TRBV4-3	TRBJ1-1	ASSPIMNTEAF
TRBV29-1	TRBJ2-7	SVTLGRGRPYEQY
TRBV6-4	TRBJ2-2	ASSDLSTGATGELF
TRBV5-1	TRBJ2-1	ASSFAGGSYNEQF
TRBV7-9	TRBJ2-7	ASSPTGAEQY
TRBV30	TRBJ2-7	AWTGSHEQY
TRBV4-2	TRBJ2-1	ASSQDPSGGYNEQF
TRBV5-1	TRBJ1-1	ASRFESGLTGEAF
TRBV6-1	TRBJ1-1	ASRPGGKNTEAF
TRBV7-3	TRBJ2-3	ASSLGLSGDTQY